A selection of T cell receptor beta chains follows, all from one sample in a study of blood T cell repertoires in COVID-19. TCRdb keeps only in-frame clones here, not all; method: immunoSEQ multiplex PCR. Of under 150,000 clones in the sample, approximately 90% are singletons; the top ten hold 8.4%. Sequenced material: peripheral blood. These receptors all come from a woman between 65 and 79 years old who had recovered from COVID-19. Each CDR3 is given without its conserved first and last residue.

ASSPPGAGNSDTQY	TRBV7-2	TRBJ2-3
ASSPSSRNTGELF	TRBV18	TRBJ2-2
ASSSSGRAGNTIY	TRBV27	TRBJ1-3
ASSPPPTSGPQYEQY	TRBV13	TRBJ2-7
ASRRGHPDTQY	TRBV6-6	TRBJ2-3
ASKGTVPMIHIY	TRBV6-6	TRBJ1-3
ASSFPLVPGQTMNTEAF	TRBV7-9	TRBJ1-1
ASSPAGTGVGYT	TRBV18	TRBJ1-2
ASSKGAPLPQH	TRBV6-2/TRBV6-3	TRBJ1-5
ASSIPGQGVGSPLH	TRBV28	TRBJ1-6
ASTLPFRGHTEAF	TRBV27	TRBJ1-1
ASSYKNRDSPLH	TRBV5-5	TRBJ1-6
AISPLLAGKEEEQF	TRBV10-3	TRBJ2-1
ASRTSGTSGRVADTQY	TRBV5-1	TRBJ2-3
ASSQATGRTEAF	TRBV7-2	TRBJ1-1
ASSLTGLGTEAF	TRBV3-1/TRBV3-2	TRBJ1-1
ASSPLAGGETQY	TRBV18	TRBJ2-5
ASSSPVREGYNEQF	TRBV5-8	TRBJ2-1
ASSPTIDQPQH	TRBV18	TRBJ1-5
ATSETGGRETQY	TRBV24-1	TRBJ2-5
ASSIVPSGGGAKNIQY	TRBV19	TRBJ2-4
ASGRDRESEQY	TRBV6-5	TRBJ2-7
ASSLFAGAVEQF	TRBV7-9	TRBJ2-1
ASSLGQGSLYGYT	TRBV11-2	TRBJ1-2
ASSPSRGAMGEQY	TRBV6-2/TRBV6-3	TRBJ2-7
ASSVVGDSSYEQY	TRBV9	TRBJ2-7
ASSPQRTDTGELF	TRBV18	TRBJ2-2
ASSPGGGETQY	TRBV5-4	TRBJ2-5
ASSLQASGSGEQF	TRBV5-1	TRBJ2-1
ASTGRYQPQH	TRBV28	TRBJ1-5
ASGYIQGGLAGGGETQY	TRBV28	TRBJ2-5
ASSPDSYSNQPQH	TRBV6-5	TRBJ1-5
ASSSNGRAPYEQY	TRBV28	TRBJ2-7
ASSSQGLDEKLF	TRBV5-4	TRBJ1-4
ASSSTGSGGYT	TRBV28	TRBJ1-2
ASSIRDRGFNQPQH	TRBV19	TRBJ1-5
ASSLGVAGETQY	TRBV7-9	TRBJ2-5
ASSPPEASSYNSPLH	TRBV18	TRBJ1-6
ASSQDPGNNYGYT	TRBV4-2	TRBJ1-2
ASSPGTTREQY	TRBV7-2	TRBJ2-7
ASSLSVGGGEYEKLF	TRBV5-1	TRBJ1-4
ASSSGQGNYEQY	TRBV5-1	TRBJ2-7
ASSQVGGGRETQY	TRBV4-3	TRBJ2-5
ASSPGLHNSPLH	TRBV14	TRBJ1-6
ASTGIYYGYT	TRBV2	TRBJ1-2
ASSLHSIQGYGYT	TRBV6-2/TRBV6-3	TRBJ1-2
ASKYITRVEAF	TRBV12-3/TRBV12-4	TRBJ1-1
ATSLRSTDTQY	TRBV24-1	TRBJ2-3
ASSQDTGDRAGYT	TRBV4-3	TRBJ1-2
ASSLTGTGYNSPLH	TRBV7-9	TRBJ1-6
ASSSTGSTTGELF	TRBV5-1	TRBJ2-2
AIRDRANNSPLH	TRBV10-3	TRBJ1-6
ASSRETGSHYEQY	TRBV4-3	TRBJ2-7
ASRPQAKGEKLF	TRBV2	TRBJ1-4